The rows below give T cell receptor beta chains drawn from one sample of a study of blood T cells in healthy people across ages. One entry per CDR3 protein results from TCRdb running MiXCR on the 5' RACE reads. The table includes some 1.5 million distinct CDR3 sequences, roughly 27% detected once. The sample taken for sequencing was blood. All receptors come from a woman in her 30s in good health. Each CDR3 is given with its conserved first and last residue. A D gene is named only where the DNA matches it firmly. Part of the rows lack a size; the others show once, few, many or a class for expanded clones.

J gene: TRBJ2-1; V gene: TRBV3-1; clone size: few; D gene: .; CDR3 protein: CASSQDGNRANEQFF; CDR3 DNA: TGTGCCAGCAGCCAAGACGGTAACCGAGCAAATGAGCAGTTCTTC
J gene: TRBJ2-7; V gene: TRBV20-1; clone size: many; D gene: .; CDR3 protein: CSARPDGTTNEQYF; CDR3 DNA: TGCAGTGCTAGACCAGACGGGACCACTAACGAGCAGTACTTC
J gene: TRBJ2-1; V gene: TRBV6-2/TRBV6-3; clone size: many; D gene: TRBD2; CDR3 protein: CASSFRLAGSYNEQFF; CDR3 DNA: TGTGCCAGCAGTTTTAGACTAGCGGGGAGCTACAATGAGCAGTTCTTC
J gene: TRBJ2-7; V gene: TRBV5-6; clone size: many; D gene: .; CDR3 protein: CASSLVNEFYEQYF; CDR3 DNA: TGTGCCAGCAGCTTGGTAAATGAATTCTACGAGCAGTACTTC
J gene: TRBJ2-7; V gene: TRBV28; clone size: few; D gene: TRBD2; CDR3 protein: CASSIAGGAYEQYF; CDR3 DNA: TGTGCCAGCAGTATAGCGGGGGGCGCCTACGAGCAGTACTTC
J gene: TRBJ2-1; V gene: TRBV29-1; clone size: .; D gene: .; CDR3 protein: CSIEGGRGTNEQFF; CDR3 DNA: TGCAGCATTGAAGGTGGTAGGGGAACCAATGAGCAGTTCTTC
J gene: TRBJ1-1; V gene: TRBV5-1; clone size: .; D gene: .; CDR3 protein: CASSPLPTGKNTEAFF; CDR3 DNA: TGCGCCAGCAGCCCATTGCCGACAGGAAAGAACACTGAAGCTTTCTTT
J gene: TRBJ1-2; V gene: TRBV11-2; clone size: .; D gene: .; CDR3 protein: CASSPAGVAGYTF; CDR3 DNA: TGTGCCAGCAGCCCAGCAGGGGTAGCGGGCTACACCTTC
J gene: TRBJ1-1; V gene: TRBV27; clone size: few; D gene: .; CDR3 protein: CASRRDRDGEAFF; CDR3 DNA: TGTGCCAGCAGACGCGACCGGGACGGTGAAGCTTTCTTT
J gene: TRBJ2-3; V gene: TRBV20-1; clone size: .; D gene: .; CDR3 protein: CSARDGGLGGGRADTQYF; CDR3 DNA: TGCAGTGCTAGAGATGGAGGCCTAGGAGGGGGGAGGGCAGATACGCAGTATTTT
J gene: TRBJ1-1; V gene: TRBV7-9; clone size: few; D gene: .; CDR3 protein: CASSFLGLDEAFF; CDR3 DNA: TGTGCCAGCAGCTTCTTGGGTTTGGATGAAGCTTTCTTT
J gene: TRBJ2-7; V gene: TRBV5-1; clone size: many; D gene: .; CDR3 protein: CASSFEGFNEQYF; CDR3 DNA: TGCGCCAGCAGCTTCGAAGGATTTAACGAGCAGTACTTC
J gene: TRBJ2-2; V gene: TRBV14; clone size: .; D gene: TRBD2; CDR3 protein: CASSQVGELAGGNTGELFF; CDR3 DNA: TGTGCCAGCAGCCAAGTAGGAGAGCTAGCGGGAGGGAACACCGGGGAGCTGTTTTTT
J gene: TRBJ2-1; V gene: TRBV20-1; clone size: few; D gene: TRBD1; CDR3 protein: CSARDQVDREQFF; CDR3 DNA: TGCAGTGCTAGAGATCAAGTGGACAGGGAGCAGTTCTTC
J gene: TRBJ2-5; V gene: TRBV5-1; clone size: once; D gene: TRBD2; CDR3 protein: CASSLLAGGPTDEQYF; CDR3 DNA: TGCGCCAGCAGCCTACTAGCGGGAGGGCCAACGGATGAGCAGTACTTC
J gene: TRBJ2-1; V gene: TRBV11-2; clone size: .; D gene: TRBD2; CDR3 protein: CASSVSGGASSNEQFF; CDR3 DNA: TGTGCCAGCTCAGTAAGCGGGGGGGCATCGTCCAATGAGCAGTTCTTC
J gene: TRBJ2-1; V gene: TRBV6-5; clone size: .; D gene: .; CDR3 protein: CASRGKSSYNEQFF; CDR3 DNA: TGTGCCAGCCGAGGCAAGAGCTCCTACAATGAGCAGTTCTTC
J gene: TRBJ2-1; V gene: TRBV11-1; clone size: many; D gene: TRBD1; CDR3 protein: CASSLVPGGSNDEQFF; CDR3 DNA: TGTGCCAGCAGCTTAGTGCCAGGGGGTTCGAACGATGAGCAGTTCTTC
J gene: TRBJ1-2; V gene: TRBV7-8; clone size: .; D gene: TRBD1; CDR3 protein: CASSPGGQASYGYTF; CDR3 DNA: TGTGCCAGCAGCCCTGGAGGACAGGCATCCTATGGCTACACCTTC
J gene: TRBJ1-5; V gene: TRBV4-1; clone size: few; D gene: .; CDR3 protein: CASSQVVDRGNQPQHF; CDR3 DNA: TGCGCCAGCAGCCAAGTAGTCGATAGGGGCAATCAGCCCCAGCATTTT
J gene: TRBJ1-1; V gene: TRBV2; clone size: few; D gene: TRBD1; CDR3 protein: CASQSTGTGYMNTEAFF; CDR3 DNA: TGTGCCAGCCAATCTACCGGGACAGGGTATATGAACACTGAAGCTTTCTTT
J gene: TRBJ2-1; V gene: TRBV3-1; clone size: .; D gene: TRBD2; CDR3 protein: CAGSRGGINEQFF; CDR3 DNA: TGTGCCGGCAGCCGGGGGGGGATCAATGAGCAGTTCTTC
J gene: TRBJ1-2; V gene: TRBV12-3/TRBV12-4; clone size: .; D gene: .; CDR3 protein: CASRTTGSYGYTF; CDR3 DNA: TGTGCCAGCAGAACAACAGGGTCCTATGGCTACACCTTC
J gene: TRBJ2-4; V gene: TRBV28; clone size: .; D gene: TRBD2; CDR3 protein: CASRRSGSGYSEQYF; CDR3 DNA: TGTGCCAGCAGGAGAAGCGGGAGTGGCTACAGTGAGCAGTACTTC
J gene: TRBJ2-1; V gene: TRBV6-6; clone size: .; D gene: .; CDR3 protein: CASSYAAGAFLYNEQFF; CDR3 DNA: TGTGCCAGCAGTTACGCGGCAGGGGCATTTTTGTACAATGAGCAGTTCTTC
J gene: TRBJ1-6; V gene: TRBV5-5; clone size: .; D gene: .; CDR3 protein: CASSRAGKTSSYNSPLHF; CDR3 DNA: TGTGCCAGCAGCCGGGCCGGGAAAACGAGCTCCTATAATTCACCCCTCCACTTT
J gene: TRBJ2-7; V gene: TRBV10-1; clone size: many; D gene: .; CDR3 protein: CASSAALAPYEQYF; CDR3 DNA: TGCGCCAGCAGTGCGGCACTAGCACCCTACGAGCAGTACTTC
J gene: TRBJ2-1; V gene: TRBV6-5; clone size: many; D gene: TRBD1; CDR3 protein: CASSPQGRGLRDEQFF; CDR3 DNA: TGTGCCAGCAGTCCACAGGGCAGGGGGCTTCGAGATGAGCAGTTCTTC
J gene: TRBJ2-3; V gene: TRBV20-1; clone size: many; D gene: TRBD1; CDR3 protein: CSARDGQGVADTQYF; CDR3 DNA: TGCAGTGCTAGAGATGGACAGGGAGTTGCAGATACGCAGTATTTT
J gene: TRBJ2-5; V gene: TRBV28; clone size: few; D gene: TRBD1; CDR3 protein: CASRRRGQGKKTQYF; CDR3 DNA: TGTGCCAGCAGGCGCCGAGGACAGGGGAAAAAGACCCAGTACTTC
J gene: TRBJ2-7; V gene: TRBV6-2/TRBV6-3; clone size: many; D gene: .; CDR3 protein: CANSRTSGIYEQYF; CDR3 DNA: TGTGCCAACAGTCGAACTTCAGGGATCTACGAGCAGTACTTC
J gene: TRBJ2-1; V gene: TRBV7-2; clone size: few; D gene: .; CDR3 protein: CASSLERVGNEQFF; CDR3 DNA: TGTGCCAGCAGCTTAGAACGAGTGGGGAATGAGCAGTTCTTC
J gene: TRBJ2-1; V gene: TRBV9; clone size: .; D gene: TRBD1; CDR3 protein: CASSASPLGGQGRYNEQFF; CDR3 DNA: TGTGCCAGCAGCGCGAGCCCTTTGGGGGGACAGGGGCGCTACAATGAGCAGTTCTTC
J gene: TRBJ2-3; V gene: TRBV12-3/TRBV12-4; clone size: few; D gene: TRBD2; CDR3 protein: CASSFQGSGSSDTQYF; CDR3 DNA: TGTGCCAGCAGTTTCCAAGGGAGCGGGAGTTCAGATACGCAGTATTTT
J gene: TRBJ2-7; V gene: TRBV27; clone size: many; D gene: TRBD2; CDR3 protein: CASSSGGGYEQYF; CDR3 DNA: TGTGCCAGCAGCTCGGGAGGCGGCTACGAGCAGTACTTC
J gene: TRBJ2-1; V gene: TRBV29-1; clone size: .; D gene: TRBD1; CDR3 protein: CSVLEQGAIYNEQFF; CDR3 DNA: TGCAGCGTTCTGGAACAGGGGGCTATTTACAATGAGCAGTTCTTC
J gene: TRBJ2-3; V gene: TRBV28; clone size: .; D gene: TRBD2; CDR3 protein: CASSTGLAGGRGTDTQYF; CDR3 DNA: TGTGCCAGCAGTACGGGACTAGCGGGGGGGCGAGGCACAGATACGCAGTATTTT
J gene: TRBJ2-1; V gene: TRBV29-1; clone size: many; D gene: .; CDR3 protein: CSVSGGANYNEQFF; CDR3 DNA: TGCAGCGTTAGTGGGGGGGCTAACTACAATGAGCAGTTCTTC
J gene: TRBJ2-1; V gene: TRBV7-9; clone size: .; D gene: .; CDR3 protein: CASSPRERDNEQFF; CDR3 DNA: TGTGCCAGCAGCCCCCGGGAGAGAGACAATGAGCAGTTCTTC
J gene: TRBJ2-3; V gene: TRBV7-9; clone size: many; D gene: .; CDR3 protein: CASSLGLDTQYF; CDR3 DNA: TGTGCCAGCAGCTTGGGGCTTGATACGCAGTATTTT
J gene: TRBJ2-5; V gene: TRBV24-1; clone size: few; D gene: .; CDR3 protein: CADEYRAVEETQYF; CDR3 DNA: TGTGCCGACGAGTATCGGGCAGTTGAGGAGACCCAGTACTTC
J gene: TRBJ1-2; V gene: TRBV21-1; clone size: once; D gene: .; CDR3 protein: CASSKKLPGQTNYGYTF; CDR3 DNA: TGTGCCAGCAGCAAAAAATTACCAGGTCAAACTAACTATGGCTACACCTTC
J gene: TRBJ2-1; V gene: TRBV7-2; clone size: .; D gene: .; CDR3 protein: CASSGASSMTYNEQFF; CDR3 DNA: TGTGCCAGCAGCGGAGCCTCCTCCATGACCTACAATGAGCAGTTCTTC
J gene: TRBJ2-7; V gene: TRBV15; clone size: .; D gene: .; CDR3 protein: CATSRPGRQAYEQYF; CDR3 DNA: TGTGCCACCAGCAGACCCGGCAGACAGGCCTACGAGCAGTACTTC
J gene: TRBJ2-7; V gene: TRBV18; clone size: .; D gene: TRBD2; CDR3 protein: CASSPRTSHEQYF; CDR3 DNA: TGTGCCAGCTCACCTCGGACTAGCCACGAGCAGTACTTC
J gene: TRBJ1-2; V gene: TRBV10-3; clone size: many; D gene: TRBD1; CDR3 protein: CAISAQGDYGYTF; CDR3 DNA: TGTGCCATCAGTGCTCAGGGGGACTATGGCTACACCTTC
J gene: TRBJ1-6; V gene: TRBV20-1; clone size: .; D gene: .; CDR3 protein: CSAAIREGSPLHF; CDR3 DNA: TGCAGTGCAGCCATCCGAGAAGGTTCACCCCTCCACTTT
J gene: TRBJ2-1; V gene: TRBV19; clone size: few; D gene: .; CDR3 protein: CASSIGAVPTMLQFF; CDR3 DNA: TGTGCCAGTAGTATAGGAGCGGTGCCTACAATGTTGCAGTTCTTC
J gene: TRBJ2-5; V gene: TRBV4-1; clone size: many; D gene: .; CDR3 protein: CASSQDFRSSRQETQYF; CDR3 DNA: TGCGCCAGCAGCCAAGATTTTAGGTCGTCCCGACAAGAGACCCAGTACTTC
J gene: TRBJ2-3; V gene: TRBV9; clone size: .; D gene: TRBD1; CDR3 protein: CASSPNPPGTEILDTQYF; CDR3 DNA: TGTGCCAGCAGCCCCAATCCCCCGGGGACAGAAATTTTAGATACGCAGTATTTT
J gene: TRBJ2-1; V gene: TRBV7-2; clone size: .; D gene: .; CDR3 protein: CASSLRGGTSNEQFF; CDR3 DNA: TGTGCCAGCAGCCTCCGGGGCGGGACGTCTAATGAGCAGTTCTTC